The clone carrying this T cell receptor beta chain was seen only a few times. No antigen is known for it. The data were obtained in a study of identical twins. Study-wide findings and caveats: Shared out-of-frame alpha sequences (those common to twins) showed excess low generation probability. Analyses of zero insertions could, in part, be confounded by invariant MAIT and iNKT cells. Cord blood beta clonotypes present at high abundance carried fewer insertions; no such pattern appeared in memory repertoires.

A universal primer binding site was introduced by template switching. The final cDNA contained unique molecular identifiers. TCRdb itself ran the 5' RACE reads through MiXCR, one entry per CDR3 protein. The sample includes around 1.7 million distinct CDR3 sequences, about 30% seen only once; the top ten take about 0.3%. This CDR3 comprises 16 residues. From germline, CDR1 is SGHRS and CDR2 YFSETQ. V gave up 1 base and J gave up 5 bases, with 18 bases separating them. Sequences were obtained from cord blood. The chain combines TRBV5-1 with TRBJ1-1; D is perhaps TRBD1 (5 bases). The sequence came from a newborn girl in good health. CDR3 amino acids: CASSLSSGGYVTEAFF. The CDR3 region has the DNA TGCGCCAGCAGCTTGAGTTCCGGGGGGTATGTGACTGAAGCTTTCTTT.